This T cell receptor beta chain originates from a study of T cell repertoires in cytomegalovirus infection. About the study: The authors relied on CMV epitopes, both recently identified HLA-C-restricted and well-studied HLA-B-restricted. Public TCR beta signatures marked donors with CMV infection and the matching HLA. Overall study results and limits: HLA-C-restricted CMV-specific TCR beta clonotypes prevailed in the ex vivo response. Frequencies of public TCR beta families were cumulated, and this identified carriers of CMV plus the relevant HLA.

From the reads, TCRdb called clonotypes with MiXCR, one entry per CDR3 protein. The table lists 800,000 to 950,000 distinct CDR3 sequences, approximately 32% of them singletons. V dropped 6 bases and J dropped 2 bases, with 17 bases sitting between them. This CDR3 region has 16 residues. CDR1 is MNHNS, CDR2 SASEGT, per germline. In this sample, this clonotype turned up a few times. Its antigen is unidentified. The specimen was cultured CD8+ T cells from PBMCs, collected from culture after CMV antigen stimulation. This chain uses TRBV6-1 with TRBJ2-1, with D maybe TRBD2 (6 bases). This sequence originates from a human donor in good health (CMV status not recorded). Some clones in this sample may be carry-over from other donors' samples. The CDR3 loop is CASSGRRAPTYNEQFF. The CDR3 nucleotides read TGTGCCAGCAGCGGCCGGAGGGCACCAACCTACAATGAGCAGTTCTTC.